Here is one T cell receptor (beta chain) with its context. Its antigen is unknown. No base qualities exist here, and no much larger clone lies one base off it. Whole blood was collected in K2EDTA tubes by collaborating institutions according to the institutions' own protocols. For TCRbeta analysis, collaborators shipped samples in one of three forms: frozen whole blood, isolated PBMCs, or DNA extracted from either of those sample types. Reading from cysteine to phenylalanine, the CDR3 counts 14 amino acids. Kept here is only the CDR3 DNA, which spans 42 bases and is read in frame from base 1. V trim: 11 bases; J trim: 9 bases; unmatched bases: 16. For CDR1 and CDR2, the germline V gene lists MNHNS and SASEGT. The data were obtained in a study of blood T cell repertoires in COVID-19 (dated by TCRdb to between 2020 and 2021). As for the study more broadly: The collaborator samples originated in the United States, Italy and Spain and spanned the acute and convalescent phases of COVID-19. The prospective study material was composed of cDNA or gDNA derived from T cells, B-cell-depleted T cells, or PBMCs. Deeply sampled blood TCRbeta repertoires from subjects exposed to, actively infected with, or recovered from COVID-19 were included in the dataset. A freely available public database, intended as a resource for researchers studying the immune response to SARS-CoV-2, is where the repertoires were released. The samples were drawn from the first 160 participants of the ongoing ImmuneRACE study and from 1,254 subjects provided by 6 global collaborators. Sample metadata almost always included a de-identified subject ID, COVID-19 status, age in years and sex. Where available, HLA class I and class II types were obtained from metadata supplied by the sample provider rather than from assay-based typing. Here is what the overall study found, with its caveats: Clinical and demographic metadata were provided uncurated, with the amount varying by source and participant.

TCRbeta CDR3 regions were amplified from genomic DNA by means of the immunoSEQ Assay, a bias-controlled multiplex PCR. The paper's processing steps were these. The number of nucleated cells in each sample was estimated by amplification of reference gene primers within the assay. To quantify the absolute abundance of each unique TCRbeta CDR3 rearrangement, sequence reads were collapsed and filtered. For each sample, productive Simpson clonality was calculated as the square root of Simpson's diversity index across productive rearrangements. Imported from immuneACCESS, the table was reduced by TCRdb to in-frame sequences with V and J called. These copies leave out some clones; in studies compared against another copy, an unresolved V gene accounts for under half, and the cause of the remainder is not known. Clone size and V and J calls were adopted from that table, with D and trimming inferred from the DNA. Across this sample there are 400,000 or so clones, with more than 75% seen only once. Of the sample, 2.5% to 3.5% falls within the top ten clones.

The sequence derives from a human donor in a cohort sampled during active COVID-19. The rearrangement combines TRBV6-1 with TRBJ1-2; 9 bases in the middle match TRBD1. The sequencing input was peripheral blood. Here is the DNA: TGTGCCGGGAGACCCACAGGGGGCGATTATCGCTACACCTTC. This codes for CAGRPTGGDYRYTF.